This TCR beta chain was sequenced in a study of lung T cells in sarcoidosis with Löfgren's syndrome. About the study: Bronchoalveolar lavage fluid in sarcoidosis accumulates CD4+ T cells.

By its share, this clonotype is large. The antigen is unknown. With V trimmed by 4 bases and J by 7 bases, 10 bases remained unmatched. This CDR3 is built from 14 residues. Germline V CDR1 and CDR2: MDHEN, SYDVKM. TCRdb redid the calling of the reads with MiXCR, one entry per CDR3 protein. This sample yields 1,000 to 1,300 distinct CDR3 sequences, of which over 20% are seen a single time; approximately 15% belongs to the top ten. The study, taken as a whole, reports: Versus controls, Löfgren's syndrome patients reportedly showed TRAV12-1 and TRBV2 as most expanded. Shared TRAV12-1 and TRBV2 CDR3 motifs were reported across several patients. In alpha-beta pairs, TRAV12-1 favored TRBV2, and their CDR3s were homologous.

Material: CD4+ T cells from PBMCs. This clonotype was obtained from a human donor with sarcoidosis (Löfgren's syndrome or another form), or a control subject (not recorded which). The chain joins TRBV28 to TRBJ2-7, with TRBD2 matching over 7 bases. CDR3 in amino acids: CASSSPSGGGEQYF. DNA for the CDR3: TGTGCCAGCAGTTCCCCCTCGGGGGGTGGAGAGCAGTACTTC.